This T cell receptor (beta chain) was sequenced in a study of Tregs in tolerant kidney transplant recipients. Per the germline V gene, CDR1 is LNHNV and CDR2 is YYDKDF (reference sequence). V shed 4 bases and J 5 bases; nucleotides not matched to a gene: 10. This CDR3 has 16 amino acids. Profiling relied on immunoSEQ multiplex PCR, and the TCRdb table lists in-frame clones only, not all of them. The repertoire table contains 48,000 or so clones. Notes on this clone: The CDR3 goes on 3 residues after the read ends, and that part is filled in from the germline J gene.

The TCR was taken from a human donor who received a combined kidney and bone marrow transplant. The rearrangement links TRBV15 to TRBJ2-3; 9 bases are a match to TRBD2. Sequenced here: CD4+ T cells from blood, sampled before the transplant. The CDR3 DNA, read in part, is TGTGCCACCAGCAAACAAAGGGGTAGCGGGAGAGATACG. The encoded protein is CATSKQRGSGRDT. The whole CDR3 region reads CATSKQRGSGRDTQYF.